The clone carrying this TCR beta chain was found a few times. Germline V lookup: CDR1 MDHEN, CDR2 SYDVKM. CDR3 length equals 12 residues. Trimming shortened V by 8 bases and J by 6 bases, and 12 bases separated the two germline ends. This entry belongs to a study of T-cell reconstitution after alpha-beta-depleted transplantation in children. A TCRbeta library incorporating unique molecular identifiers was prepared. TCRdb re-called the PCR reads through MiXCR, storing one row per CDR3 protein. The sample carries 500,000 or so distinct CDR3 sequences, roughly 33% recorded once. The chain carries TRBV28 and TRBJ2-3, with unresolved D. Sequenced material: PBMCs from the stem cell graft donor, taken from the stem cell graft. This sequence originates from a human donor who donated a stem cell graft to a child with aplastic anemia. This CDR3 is CASCSSVDTQYF. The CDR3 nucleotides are TGTGCCAGCTGCAGCTCGGTTGATACGCAGTATTTT.